The present TCR beta chain was sequenced within a study of blood T cells in healthy people across ages. The length of the CDR3 is 15 residues. Germline V lookup: CDR1 LGHDT, CDR2 YNNKEL (reference sequence). The V and J ends lost 1 base and 4 bases, in that order; junction bases with no gene match: 3. The authors ran a second PCR of roughly 6 to 12 cycles using a sample-barcoded 5' primer and a J-beta primer mix. Each cDNA molecule was tagged by a template-switch adaptor that had 12 random nucleotides. TCRdb used MiXCR to reprocess the 5' RACE reads, holding one entry per CDR3 protein. The sample records 1.8 million or so distinct CDR3 sequences, approximately 40% being singletons.

The specimen sequenced was blood. The rearrangement uses TRBV3-1 and TRBJ2-7, with 11 bases fitting TRBD2. The TCR originated in a human donor in good health. CDR3 amino acids: CASSQGGTSGYEQYF. In DNA, the CDR3 is TGTGCCAGCAGCCAAGGAGGGACTAGCGGTTACGAGCAGTACTTC.